This T cell receptor beta chain comes out of a study of T-cell reconstitution after alpha-beta-depleted transplantation in children. Unique molecular identifiers were built into the TCRbeta library. Each CDR3 protein gets one entry after TCRdb re-called the PCR reads with MiXCR. This repertoire shows about 610,000 distinct CDR3 sequences, 10% found once; its top ten account for less than 4.5%. This clonotype was picked up many times. The V gene's germline CDR1 is SGHRS and CDR2 YFSETQ. V was shortened by 4 bases and J by 1 base, with 12 bases between the two germline ends. There are 14 residues in the CDR3.

The source was PBMCs from the stem cell graft donor, collected from the stem cell graft. The chain carries TRBV5-1 and TRBJ2-7, with D unresolved. The receptor comes from a human donor who donated a stem cell graft to a child with acute myeloid leukemia. This CDR3 is CASSRTPGSYEQYF. The CDR3 DNA follows: TGCGCCAGCAGCCGGACCCCCGGATCCTACGAGCAGTACTTC.